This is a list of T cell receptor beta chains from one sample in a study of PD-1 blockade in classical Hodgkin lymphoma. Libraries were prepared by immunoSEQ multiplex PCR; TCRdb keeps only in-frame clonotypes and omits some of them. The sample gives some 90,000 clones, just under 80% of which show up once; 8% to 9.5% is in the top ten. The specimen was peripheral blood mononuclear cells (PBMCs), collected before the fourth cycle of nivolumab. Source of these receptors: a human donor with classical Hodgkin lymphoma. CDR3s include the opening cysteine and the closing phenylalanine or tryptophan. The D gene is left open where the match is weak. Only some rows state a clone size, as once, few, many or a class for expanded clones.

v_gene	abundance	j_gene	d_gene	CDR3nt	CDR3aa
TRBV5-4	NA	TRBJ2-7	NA	TGTGCCAGCAGCCCAGGCGTGGGGGGCCAGGCCCCCTACGAGCAGTACTTC	CASSPGVGGQAPYEQYF
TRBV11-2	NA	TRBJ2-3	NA	TGTGCCAGCAGCTTAGCCCCCTTTAGCGGAGGGTACACAGATACGCAGTATTTT	CASSLAPFSGGYTDTQYF
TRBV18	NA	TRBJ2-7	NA	TGTGCCAGCTCACCCGGCTCGGGGAATATACGCGAGCAGTACTTC	CASSPGSGNIREQYF
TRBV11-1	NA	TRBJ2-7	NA	TGTGCCAGCAGCTTAGGAGGGACCTTAGGCCACGAGCAGTACTTC	CASSLGGTLGHEQYF
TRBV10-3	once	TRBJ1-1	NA	TGTGCCATCAGTGATGAAGGGCAGAGAGGGAGAGCTTTCTTT	CAISDEGQRGRAFF
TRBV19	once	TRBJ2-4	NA	TGTGCCAGTAGTGAACAGATAGCCAAAAACATTCAGTACTTC	CASSEQIAKNIQYF
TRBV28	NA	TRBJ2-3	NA	TGTGCCAGCAGTAGGTTCGTTAGCACAGATACGCAGTATTTT	CASSRFVSTDTQYF
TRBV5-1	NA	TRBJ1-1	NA	TGCGCCAGCAGCTCGGACTCGAACACTGAAGCTTTCTTT	CASSSDSNTEAFF
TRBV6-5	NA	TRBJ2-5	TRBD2	TGTGCCAGCAGTTCCCCAACTAGCGGGGAGACCCAGTACTTC	CASSSPTSGETQYF
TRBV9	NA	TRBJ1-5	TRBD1	TGTGCCAGCAGCGCCGGGACAGTAAGCAATCAGCCCCAGCATTTT	CASSAGTVSNQPQHF
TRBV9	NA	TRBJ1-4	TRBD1	TGTGCCAGCAGCGCCGGGACAGCTAATGAAAAACTGTTTTTT	CASSAGTANEKLFF
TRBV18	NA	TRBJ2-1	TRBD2	TGTGCCAGCTCACCACCCCTAGCGGGGCCCTACAATGAGCAGTTCTTC	CASSPPLAGPYNEQFF
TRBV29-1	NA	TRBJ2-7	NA	TGCAGCGTTGTCAGGAACTACGAGCAGTACTTC	CSVVRNYEQYF
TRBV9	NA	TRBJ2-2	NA	TGTGCCAGCAGCGTAGGACCCTCGGGCACCGGGGAGCTGTTTTTT	CASSVGPSGTGELFF
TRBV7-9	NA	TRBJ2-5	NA	TGTGCCAGCAGCCTGCTAGCAGAAGAGACCCAGTACTTC	CASSLLAEETQYF
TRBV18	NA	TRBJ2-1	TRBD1	TGTGCCAGCTCCGCCGGGACAGGGGGCGTTGAGCAGTTCTTC	CASSAGTGGVEQFF